These 7 T cell receptor beta chains were all obtained from the same sample, sequenced in a study of blood T cell repertoires in COVID-19. Profiling relied on immunoSEQ multiplex PCR, and the TCRdb table lists in-frame clones only, not all of them. The repertoire includes about 42,000 clones, approximately 89% of them detected once, and over 3.5% sits in the top ten. The sequenced sample was peripheral blood. The receptors here all came from a human donor in a cohort sampled during active COVID-19.

This chain connects TRBV2 to TRBJ2-1; 13 positions agree with TRBD2. With V trimmed by 3 bases and J by 7 bases, 0 bases remained unmatched. Germline assignment: CDR1 SNHLY and CDR2 FYNNEI. The CDR3 is 14 residues long. CDR3 nucleotides: TGTGCCAGCAGTGAGACTAGCGGGGGGAATGAGCAGTTCTTC. It is translated as CASSETSGGNEQFF.

The chain recombines TRBV11-2 with TRBJ2-1; TRBD1 agrees at 10 bases. Germline V lookup: CDR1 SGHAT, CDR2 FQNNGV. The CDR3 runs 16 residues. The junction had 5 bases not matched to a gene; V was cut back by 0 bases and J by 6 bases. CDR3 sequence reads: CASSLDGQGEFNEQFF. The CDR3 DNA follows: TGTGCCAGCAGCTTAGACGGACAGGGGGAATTCAATGAGCAGTTCTTC.

This clone was picked up one time. The chain carries TRBV19 and TRBJ2-7, with 14 bases matching TRBD2. V trimming: 8 bases; J trimming: 3 bases; junction bases outside the gene matches: 6. The CDR3 contains 15 residues. Germline values: CDR1 LNHDA, CDR2 SQIVND (reference sequence). The CDR3, as DNA: TGTGCCAGTTCCGGGACTAGCGGGAGAGGCTACGAGCAGTACTTC. It specifies CASSGTSGRGYEQYF.

V and J are TRBV5-1 and TRBJ2-5; 11 bases align to TRBD2. V shed 7 bases, J shed 2 bases, and the junction held 7 bases outside the gene matches. The germline V gene has CDR1 SGHRS and CDR2 YFSETQ. The CDR3 covers 15 residues. CDR3 sequence reads: CASHSGGVTQETQYF. For the CDR3, the DNA is TGCGCCAGCCATAGCGGGGGGGTTACTCAAGAGACCCAGTACTTC.

This clone was seen a few times. The chain combines TRBV29-1 with TRBJ2-7, with 8 nucleotides matching TRBD1. The CDR3 contains 12 residues. Per the germline V gene, CDR1 is SQVTM and CDR2 is ANQGSEA. V gave up 4 bases and J gave up 2 bases; unmatched junction bases: 1. The CDR3 nucleotides read TGCAGCGTTGCGACAGGGGCCTACGAGCAGTACTTC. This encodes CSVATGAYEQYF.

This clone was recorded only once. The chain carries TRBV28 and TRBJ2-1; D remains unclear. CDR1 MDHEN and CDR2 SYDVKM come from the germline V gene. V lost 6 bases to trimming and J lost 9 bases, with 12 bases between them. The CDR3 length is 12 residues. For the CDR3, the DNA is TGTGCCAGCAGCCCAACTAACGGTGAGCAGTTCTTC. Translation: CASSPTNGEQFF.

The chain carries TRBV7-9 and TRBJ1-1; 10 nucleotides line up with TRBD1. The germline CDR1 and CDR2 sequences are SEHNR and FQNEAQ (reference sequence). This CDR3 contains 15 residues. V was clipped by 4 bases and J by 8 bases; unmatched bases: 10. The CDR3 sequence: CASSSFGQGGDEAFF. The CDR3 DNA reads as TGTGCCAGCAGCTCCTTTGGACAGGGGGGCGACGAAGCTTTCTTT.